The 28 T cell receptor beta chains presented below share a single source sample, sequenced in a study of neoadjuvant anti-PD-1 for oral cavity cancer. As to time point: after neoadjuvant nivolumab, at surgical resection. Measured with immunoSEQ multiplex PCR; TCRdb has only the in-frame clones, and not every one. The sample yields 40,000 or so clones, about 36% seen once. The starting material was tumor tissue, obtained after nivolumab (anti-PD-1) treatment. Receptors originate from a person aged 40-85 years with oral cavity squamous cell carcinoma.

At least ten counts were recorded for this clone. The rearrangement joins TRBV4-2 to TRBJ2-1; the D is unclear. The CDR3 runs to 15 residues. In germline, CDR1 is LGHNA, CDR2 YNFKEQ. Deletions cut 8 bases from V and 0 bases from J, with 14 bases between. CDR3 region: CASAEGPSSYNEQFF. The DNA of the CDR3 is TGTGCCAGCGCCGAAGGACCCAGCTCCTACAATGAGCAGTTCTTC.

In this sample, this clone turned up a few times. This chain uses TRBV7-9 with TRBJ2-1; D assignment may be TRBD1 or TRBD2 (5 bases each). Trimming removed 4 bases at V and 3 bases at J, with 10 bases between. CDR3 length: 14 amino acids. CDR1 is SEHNR and CDR2 is FQNEAQ in the germline V gene (reference sequence). The CDR3 nucleotides read TGTGCCAGCAGCTCGGGACCTGACTACAATGAGCAGTTCTTC. It translates to CASSSGPDYNEQFF.

In this sample, this clone turned up once. The V call is TRBV19, the J call TRBJ1-3, with D uncertain. The V end was cut by 3 bases, the J end by 3 bases, with 12 bases between. This CDR3 is built from 15 residues. In germline, CDR1 is LNHDA, CDR2 SQIVND (reference sequence). CDR3 amino acids: CASSIGEGIGNTIYF. Written as DNA, the CDR3 is TGTGCCAGTAGTATTGGGGAAGGGATTGGAAACACCATATATTTT.

V and J are TRBV19 and TRBJ2-7, with 9 bases that match TRBD1. Germline CDR1 is LNHDA and CDR2 is SQIVND (reference sequence). The CDR3 covers 15 residues. With 5 bases clipped from V and 1 base from J, the junction kept 6 bases outside the gene matches. CDR3 bases: TGTGCCAGTAGTCCTGGACAGGGGACTTCCTACGAGCAGTACTTC. Its protein product is CASSPGQGTSYEQYF.

In nucleotides, the CDR3 is TGTGCCAGCTCAGCCGGGACAGGGGATGGCTACACCTTC. Translating it yields CASSAGTGDGYTF. This rearrangement joins TRBV18 to TRBJ1-2; 10 nucleotides align to TRBD1. Unmatched junction bases numbered 3, after V lost 5 bases and J lost 6 bases. The length of the CDR3 is 13 residues. Germline assignment: CDR1 KGHSH and CDR2 LQKENI.

This clone was recorded a few times. The chain joins TRBV27 to TRBJ2-7; weak D call: TRBD1 (5 bases). Deletions cut 8 bases from V and 2 bases from J, with 13 bases between. Germline loops: CDR1 MNHEY, CDR2 SMNVEV (reference sequence). The CDR3 totals 13 residues. CDR3 residues: CASRVAGTYEQYF. The CDR3, as DNA: TGTGCCAGCCGGGTTGCAGGGACCTACGAGCAGTACTTC.

This clone was observed once. V and J are TRBV9 and TRBJ2-1; TRBD2 aligns across 7 bases. After removal of 4 bases from V and 0 bases from J, the junction contained 16 bases not matched to a gene. The CDR3 contains 19 residues. Germline V gives CDR1 SGDLS, CDR2 YYNGEE. In DNA form, the CDR3 reads TGTGCCAGCAGCTTTTCAGCGGGGAGGATAAGGGGCTCCTACAATGAGCAGTTCTTC. This encodes CASSFSAGRIRGSYNEQFF.

At least ten counts were recorded for this clone. V and J are TRBV4-1 and TRBJ2-2; 11 nucleotides match TRBD2. The CDR3 contains 17 residues. Germline V lookup: CDR1 MGHRA, CDR2 YSYEKL. The V gene end was trimmed by 4 bases and the J gene end by 4 bases; junction bases not matched to a gene: 8. The CDR3 DNA sequence: TGCGCCAGCAGCCCGCATACTAGCGGGAGAGGCACCGGGGAGCTGTTTTTT. Its protein product is CASSPHTSGRGTGELFF.

The rearrangement links TRBV7-8 to TRBJ2-7; 9 bases match TRBD1. CDR1 SGHVS and CDR2 FQNEAQ come from the germline V gene. Unmatched junction bases numbered 2, after V lost 3 bases and J lost 5 bases. CDR3 length: 13 residues. The CDR3 is CASSLDRGDEQYF. The CDR3 nucleotides read TGTGCCAGCAGCTTGGACAGGGGCGACGAGCAGTACTTC. Full variable domain (outside the CDR3, taken from reference TRBV7-8 and TRBJ2-7): GAGVSQSPRYKVAKRGQDVALRCDPISGHVSLFWYQQALGQGPEFLTYFQNEAQLDKSGLPSDRFFAERPEGSVSTLKIQRTQQEDSAVYLCASSLDRGDEQYFGPGTRLTVT.

V gene TRBV27 combines with J gene TRBJ2-2; D call uncertain. The CDR3 is 14 amino acids. Trimming removed 6 bases at V and 6 bases at J, with 14 bases between. Germline-derived CDR1 and CDR2 are MNHEY and SMNVEV (reference sequence). This CDR3 is CASSPTFPPGELFF. The CDR3 coding sequence is TGTGCCAGCAGCCCAACCTTCCCTCCCGGGGAGCTGTTTTTT.

This clone was counted only a few times. The rearrangement uses TRBV29-1 and TRBJ2-1; D perhaps matches TRBD2 (6 bases). V was shortened by 4 bases and J by 0 bases, with 13 bases between the two germline ends. CDR1 is SQVTM and CDR2 is ANQGSEA in the germline V gene. This CDR3 is 15 amino acids long. The CDR3: CSVAGDRDSYNEQFF. DNA for the CDR3: TGCAGCGTTGCGGGGGATCGGGACTCCTACAATGAGCAGTTCTTC.

The genes are TRBV29-1 and TRBJ2-3; D unclear. The CDR3 is 13 amino acids. Germline V gene lookup returns CDR1 SQVTM and CDR2 ANQGSEA. The V gene lost 0 bases and the J gene lost 3 bases, with 7 bases spanning the gap. This CDR3 reads CSVEDPWTDTQYF. The DNA for the CDR3 is TGCAGCGTTGAAGATCCTTGGACAGATACGCAGTATTTT.

A few counts support this clone. The chain recombines TRBV5-4 with TRBJ1-6, with TRBD1 matching 8 bases. The CDR3 runs to 16 residues. V lost 0 bases and J lost 10; bases outside the gene matches: 9. Germline V lookup: CDR1 SGHNT, CDR2 YYREEE (reference sequence). In DNA, the CDR3 is TGTGCCAGCAGCTTGGGACGGACAGGGTCAGGGTCACCCCTCCACTTT. Its translation is CASSLGRTGSGSPLHF.

CDR3 protein: CASSLRRMNTEAFF. For the CDR3, the DNA is TGTGCCAGCAGTTTAAGACGTATGAACACTGAAGCTTTCTTT. The chain links TRBV27 to TRBJ1-1; no firm D call. Per germline, CDR1 MNHEY and CDR2 SMNVEV (reference sequence). Trimming removed 2 bases at V and 0 bases at J, with 7 bases between. CDR3 size: 14 residues.

This clone came up a few times. The chain couples TRBV4-1 to TRBJ2-1; 13 bases line up with TRBD2. This CDR3 contains 16 residues. Germline loops: CDR1 MGHRA, CDR2 YSYEKL. V gave up 5 bases and J gave up 4 bases; unmatched junction bases: 5. The CDR3 region has the DNA TGCGCCAGCAGCACAGGACTAGCGGGAGTGTACAATGAGCAGTTCTTC. Residues: CASSTGLAGVYNEQFF.

The V and J genes are TRBV5-1 and TRBJ2-7; maybe TRBD2 (5 bases). The V end was cut by 0 bases, the J end by 2 bases, with 21 bases between. There are 18 residues in the CDR3. Germline CDR1 SGHRS, CDR2 YFSETQ. This CDR3 is CASSLGGLKSVGTYEQYF. CDR3 DNA: TGCGCCAGCAGCTTGGGTGGACTTAAATCGGTCGGGACCTACGAGCAGTACTTC.

This clone was counted only a few times. The chain employs TRBV5-1 and TRBJ2-5; weak D call: TRBD2 (6 bases). V was cut by 4 bases and J by 5 bases, with 12 bases left in between. In germline, CDR1 is SGHRS, CDR2 YFSETQ. CDR3 length equals 13 residues. DNA for the CDR3: TGCGCCAGCAGCCCCGCCGGGGGTGAGACCCAGTACTTC. It encodes CASSPAGGETQYF.

The CDR3 DNA reads as TGTGCCAGCAGCCGCGGGGGGGCGGCCGGGGAGCTGTTTTTT. This translates into CASSRGGAAGELFF. The genes are TRBV11-3 and TRBJ2-2; 9 nucleotides match TRBD2. CDR1 and CDR2 from the germline V gene are SGHNT and YENEEA. The CDR3 is made up of 14 amino acids. The V gene end was trimmed by 5 bases and the J gene end by 6 bases; junction bases not matched to a gene: 4.

This clone was observed a few times. CDR3: CASSSGLAGENIQYF. In DNA, the CDR3 is TGTGCCAGCAGCTCCGGACTAGCGGGAGAAAACATTCAGTACTTC. The gene calls are TRBV5-8 and TRBJ2-4, with TRBD2 matching 13 bases. After removal of 3 bases from V and 5 bases from J, the junction contained 2 bases not matched to a gene. Germline lookup yields CDR1 SGHTS and CDR2 YDEGEE. The CDR3 runs to 15 residues.

This clone was observed a handful of times. DNA of the CDR3: TGTGCCAGCAGATTCCGACAGGGCTCTATGAACACTGAAGCTTTCTTT. Residues: CASRFRQGSMNTEAFF. The chain has TRBV7-9 and TRBJ1-1; 7 bases align to TRBD1. The trim removed 6 bases at V and 0 bases at J, leaving 10 bases unmatched. The length of the CDR3 is 16 residues. Per germline, CDR1 SEHNR and CDR2 FQNEAQ (reference sequence).

The V and J genes are TRBV11-2 and TRBJ2-7; D is unclear. CDR1 SGHAT and CDR2 FQNNGV come from the germline V gene. With 2 bases removed from V and 4 bases from J, the gap between germline ends came to 12 bases. This CDR3 spans 14 amino acids. CDR3 sequence (DNA): TGTGCCAGCAGCTTAAGCTGGCGTGAATACGAGCAGTACTTC. It encodes CASSLSWREYEQYF.

This clone was picked up a small number of times. This chain links TRBV18 with TRBJ1-3; D is perhaps TRBD1 (5 bases). CDR3 length: 16 residues. CDR1 KGHSH and CDR2 LQKENI come from the germline V gene. V was pared by 3 bases and J by 0 bases, with 12 bases between. DNA of the CDR3: TGTGCCAGCTCACCTTTTGACAGCGACTCTGGAAACACCATATATTTT. Its translation: CASSPFDSDSGNTIYF.

The V call is TRBV29-1, the J call TRBJ2-3; tentative D call: TRBD2 (7 bases). The V gene's germline CDR1 is SQVTM and CDR2 ANQGSEA. CDR3 length equals 15 residues. V gave up 5 bases and J gave up 0 bases, with 15 bases separating them. CDR3 in DNA: TGCAGCGTTAAGGGGGGGGCCACTAGCACAGATACGCAGTATTTT. This sequence encodes CSVKGGATSTDTQYF.

The chain recombines TRBV6-4 with TRBJ2-1; 11 bases are shared with TRBD2. CDR3 length: 17 residues. Germline V gives CDR1 MRHNA, CDR2 SNTAGT. V lost 7 bases, J lost 5 bases, and 13 bases stayed unmatched. The CDR3 region has the DNA TGTGCCAGCACCAGTAGCGGGAGGGACCCTATGAACAATGAGCAGTTCTTC. Protein product: CASTSSGRDPMNNEQFF.

V is TRBV9 and J is TRBJ1-5, with D tentatively TRBD1 (5 bases). Germline CDR1 is SGDLS and CDR2 is YYNGEE. The CDR3 loop spans 14 amino acids. The germline V and J ends were trimmed by 4 bases and 0 bases, with 8 bases remaining between them. CDR3 sequence: CASSPTVSNQPQHF. DNA for the CDR3: TGTGCCAGCAGCCCGACAGTTAGCAATCAGCCCCAGCATTTT. Filled out from reference TRBV9 and TRBJ1-5, the complete variable domain reads DSGVTQTPKHLITATGQRVTLRCSPRSGDLSVYWYQQSLDQGLQFLIQYYNGEERAKGNILERFSAQQFPDLHSELNLSSLELGDSALYFCASSPTVSNQPQHFGDGTRLSIL.

This clone has a handful of counts. The CDR3 DNA reads as TGCGCCAGCAGTCCTCCGGAGACGCCTCACGAGCAGTACTTC. Amino acids: CASSPPETPHEQYF. This chain connects TRBV5-1 to TRBJ2-7; D not resolved. The CDR3 consists of 14 residues. Trimming shortened V by 5 bases and J by 5 bases, and 17 bases separated the two germline ends. From germline, CDR1 is SGHRS and CDR2 YFSETQ.

The V and J genes are TRBV5-1 and TRBJ2-2, with no clear D. Germline V gene lookup returns CDR1 SGHRS and CDR2 YFSETQ. This CDR3 has 14 residues. V was pared by 4 bases and J by 1 base, with 8 bases between. The CDR3 DNA reads TGCGCCAGCAGCGCCCATTTGAACACCGGGGAGCTGTTTTTT. Residues: CASSAHLNTGELFF.

The chain is built from TRBV19 and TRBJ2-7; 10 bases agree with TRBD2. The CDR3 consists of 16 residues. Looked up from germline, CDR1 is LNHDA and CDR2 is SQIVND (reference sequence). V trimming: 5 bases; J trimming: 0 bases; junction bases outside the gene matches: 7. This CDR3 is CASSGQTSGSSYEQYF. The DNA for the CDR3 is TGTGCCAGTAGTGGGCAGACTAGCGGGTCCTCCTACGAGCAGTACTTC.